Below, 15 T cell receptor beta chains from the same sample are listed, as sequenced in a study of shared clonotypes between healthy human individuals. Sequencing used immunoSEQ multiplex PCR; TCRdb keeps in-frame clones, though not all of them. Here the sample spans around 330,000 clones, around two thirds being singletons. Material for sequencing was memory CD4+ T cells sorted from blood. The subset was: CD45RA-negative fraction. These TCRs come from a young man in good health.

This rearrangement joins TRBV5-4 to TRBJ2-2, with a tentative D call TRBD2 (7 bases). The CDR3 is 16 amino acids. Per germline, CDR1 SGHNT and CDR2 YYREEE (reference sequence). V lost 4 bases, J lost 4 bases, and 17 bases lay in between. CDR3 loop: CASSPKPGEGTGELFF. CDR3 DNA: TGTGCCAGCAGCCCAAAACCAGGGGAGGGCACCGGGGAGCTGTTTTTT.

The chain is built from TRBV5-1 and TRBJ2-6; tentatively, D is TRBD1 (7 bases). CDR3 length: 16 amino acids. Germline V gene data show CDR1 as SGHRS and CDR2 as YFSETQ. V dropped 4 bases and J dropped 4 bases, with 15 bases sitting between them. The CDR3 reads CASSGGGSSGANVLTF. The CDR3 bases are TGCGCCAGCAGCGGAGGGGGCTCATCAGGGGCCAACGTCCTGACTTTC.

This clone was seen a handful of times. The V gene is TRBV10-2, the J gene TRBJ1-5; D possibly corresponds to TRBD1 (6 bases). This CDR3 has 13 amino acids. The V and J ends lost 6 bases and 6 bases respectively, with 12 bases between them. CDR1 is WSHSY, CDR2 SAAADI, per germline. The CDR3 nucleotides read TGCGCCAGCAGACACAGGGTCGGTCAGCCCCAGCATTTT. Protein product: CASRHRVGQPQHF.

A single count supports this clone. The CDR3 sequence: CASSLYSGSGPQYEQYF. CDR3 DNA sequence: TGTGCCAGCAGCTTATACAGCGGGAGCGGCCCTCAATACGAGCAGTACTTC. The J gene is TRBJ2-7, the V gene TRBV11-2; 8 nucleotides line up with TRBD2. This CDR3 is built from 17 residues. Germline-derived CDR1 and CDR2 are SGHAT and FQNNGV. Trimming removed 2 bases from V and 4 bases from J; junction bases left unmatched: 13.

The chain links TRBV19 to TRBJ2-7, with D possibly being TRBD1 (5 bases). CDR3 length equals 15 residues. The germline CDR1 and CDR2 sequences are LNHDA and SQIVND (reference sequence). The V end was cut by 4 bases, the J end by 8 bases, with 21 bases between. The chain's CDR3 is CASSKDSAESPKQYF. DNA of the CDR3: TGTGCCAGTAGTAAAGACAGCGCCGAGTCGCCCAAGCAGTACTTC.

V and J are TRBV18 and TRBJ2-3; D perhaps matches TRBD1 (6 bases). CDR3 length: 15 residues. V lost 0 bases, J lost 6 bases, and 13 bases lay in between. Germline V CDR1 and CDR2: KGHSH, LQKENI. DNA for the CDR3: TGTGCCAGCTCACCACCGGGGACATCACGCGATACGCAGTATTTT. Amino acid sequence: CASSPPGTSRDTQYF.

In the case of this clone: Just one base apart from a much larger clone, this may be a read error. The chain carries TRBV9 and TRBJ2-1; TRBD2 matches at 11 bases. The germline V gene has CDR1 SGDLS and CDR2 YYNGEE. The CDR3 has 15 residues. The CDR3 coding sequence is TGTGCCAGCGGCGTAGTAGCGGGAGGGCCAGTTGAGCAGTTCTTC. Encoded protein: CASGVVAGGPVEQFF.

This chain links TRBV28 with TRBJ2-7; D possibly corresponds to TRBD2 (5 bases). CDR1 and CDR2 from the germline V gene are MDHEN and SYDVKM. The CDR3 runs 15 residues. V was shortened by 7 bases and J by 6 bases, with 22 bases between the two germline ends. Written as DNA, the CDR3 is TGTGCCAGCAACGGGGTCGGGCTAGCCTCCAGCGAGCAGTACTTC. Its protein product is CASNGVGLASSEQYF. The full variable domain, completed using reference TRBV28 and TRBJ2-7, is DVKVTQSSRYLVKRTGEKVFLECVQDMDHENMFWYRQDPGLGLRLIYFSYDVKMKEKGDIPEGYSVSREKKERFSLILESASTNQTSMYLCASNGVGLASSEQYFGPGTRLTVT.

The chain has TRBV28 and TRBJ2-7; 7 positions agree with TRBD1. The CDR3 is made up of 18 amino acids. The junction had 16 bases not matched to a gene; V was cut back by 1 base and J by 4 bases. The germline CDR1 and CDR2 sequences are MDHEN and SYDVKM. CDR3 sequence reads: CASSLSRGAPGQRYEQYF. The CDR3 DNA sequence: TGTGCCAGCAGTTTATCTCGAGGGGCACCGGGACAGAGATACGAGCAGTACTTC.

This clone was recorded only once. The chain combines TRBV18 with TRBJ2-3; 8 bases agree with TRBD2. This CDR3 region has 16 residues. The germline gives CDR1 KGHSH, CDR2 LQKENI. V dropped 2 bases and J dropped 4; count of bases not matched to a gene: 8. In nucleotides, the CDR3 is TGTGCCAGCTCACCAAGGTGGTCGGGAGGGCCAGATACGCAGTATTTT. Protein sequence: CASSPRWSGGPDTQYF.

In this sample, this clone turned up a few times. This chain uses TRBV28 with TRBJ1-3; D might be TRBD1 (5 bases). V lost 1 base and J 14 bases, leaving 9 bases between the germline ends. The CDR3 length is 11 residues. The germline V gene encodes CDR1 MDHEN and CDR2 SYDVKM. CDR3 loop: CASSLSQTVYF. CDR3 DNA sequence: TGTGCCAGCAGTTTATCACAGACAGTATATTTT.

The chain uses TRBV2 and TRBJ2-3, with TRBD2 matching 7 bases. This CDR3 has 16 residues. CDR1 is SNHLY, CDR2 FYNNEI, per germline. Germline trimming cut 3 bases from V and 6 bases from J; bases unmatched to any gene: 12. The CDR3 reads CASSEFAGVVKDTQYF. DNA for the CDR3: TGTGCCAGCAGTGAGTTTGCGGGAGTAGTCAAGGATACGCAGTATTTT. The full variable domain, with the rest looked up from reference TRBV2 and TRBJ2-3, is EPEVTQTPSHQVTQMGQEVILRCVPISNHLYFYWYRQILGQKVEFLVSFYNNEISEKSEIFDDQFSVERPDGSNFTLKIRSTKLEDSAMYFCASSEFAGVVKDTQYFGPGTRLTVL.

With regard to this clone: With only one base between it and a far larger clone, this is likely a read error. Other DNA variants within this sample encode the same CDR3. The chain uses TRBV7-2 and TRBJ1-2; no reliable D call. Germline V CDR1 and CDR2: SGHTA, FQGNSA. CDR3 length: 13 residues. The CDR3 DNA is TGTGCCAGCAGCTTGGGCCCCGAATATGGTTACACCTTC. It is translated as CASSLGPEYGYTF.

The V call is TRBV15, the J call TRBJ2-1; TRBD2 aligns across 13 bases. The CDR3 consists of 19 residues. Germline lookup yields CDR1 LNHNV and CDR2 YYDKDF (reference sequence). V shed 1 base and J 5 bases; nucleotides not matched to a gene: 11. The CDR3 reads CATSRGWTSGSPNDNEQFF. In nucleotides, the CDR3 is TGTGCCACCAGCAGAGGATGGACTAGCGGGAGCCCTAACGACAATGAGCAGTTCTTC.

This sequence joins TRBV2 and TRBJ2-1, with TRBD1 matching 7 bases. CDR1 SNHLY and CDR2 FYNNEI come from the germline V gene. The CDR3 spans 13 residues. Trimming at V came to 6 bases and at J to 8 bases, leaving 7 bases not matched to a gene. The DNA of the CDR3 is TGTGCCAGCAGCTACCGAGGGGGCGATGAGCAGTTCTTC. Translated: CASSYRGGDEQFF.